This TCR beta chain was obtained from a study of cytomegalovirus exposure and HLA in healthy donors. On the study more broadly: The approximately 120 validation repertoires were reported in a later analysis to have been generated on the same platform as the 500 to 700 first-cohort repertoires. Points from the study as a whole: Specific recognition of CMV antigens was confirmed in vitro for a few chains (all CMV-associated). Cytomegalovirus-associated status was assigned to approximately 160 TCR beta chains. Cytomegalovirus status, reportedly, was diagnosed with high specificity and sensitivity by the classifier.

CDR1 is MNHEY and CDR2 is SMNVEV in the germline V gene (reference sequence). V trimming: 5 bases; J trimming: 4 bases; junction bases outside the gene matches: 9. This CDR3 is built from 16 residues. Method: immunoSEQ multiplex PCR; TCRdb's copy keeps in-frame clones and lacks some. The table includes about 82,000 clones, approximately 95% detected once. For this clone: Antigen: not known.

The TCR sequence derives from a woman between 18 and 29 years old in good health and CMV-seronegative. J is TRBJ2-3 and V is TRBV27, with 10 bases matching TRBD1. The sequenced sample consisted of PBMCs. The CDR3: CASSRDRGLVADTQYF. In nucleotides, the CDR3 is TGTGCCAGCAGTCGGGACAGGGGCCTTGTCGCAGATACGCAGTATTTT.